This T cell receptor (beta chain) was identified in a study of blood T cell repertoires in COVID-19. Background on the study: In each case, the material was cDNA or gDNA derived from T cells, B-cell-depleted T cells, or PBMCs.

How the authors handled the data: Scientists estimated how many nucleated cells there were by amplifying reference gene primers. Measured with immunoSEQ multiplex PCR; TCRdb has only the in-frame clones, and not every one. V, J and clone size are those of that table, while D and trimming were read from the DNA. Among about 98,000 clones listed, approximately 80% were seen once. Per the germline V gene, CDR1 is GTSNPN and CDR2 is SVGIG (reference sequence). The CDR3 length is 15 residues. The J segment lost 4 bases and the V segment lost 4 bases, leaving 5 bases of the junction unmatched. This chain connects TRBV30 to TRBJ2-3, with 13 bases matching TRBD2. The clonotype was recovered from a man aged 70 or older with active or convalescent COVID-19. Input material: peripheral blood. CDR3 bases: TGTGCCTGGAACCGACTAGCGGGGGGTTCAGATACGCAGTATTTT. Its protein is CAWNRLAGGSDTQYF.